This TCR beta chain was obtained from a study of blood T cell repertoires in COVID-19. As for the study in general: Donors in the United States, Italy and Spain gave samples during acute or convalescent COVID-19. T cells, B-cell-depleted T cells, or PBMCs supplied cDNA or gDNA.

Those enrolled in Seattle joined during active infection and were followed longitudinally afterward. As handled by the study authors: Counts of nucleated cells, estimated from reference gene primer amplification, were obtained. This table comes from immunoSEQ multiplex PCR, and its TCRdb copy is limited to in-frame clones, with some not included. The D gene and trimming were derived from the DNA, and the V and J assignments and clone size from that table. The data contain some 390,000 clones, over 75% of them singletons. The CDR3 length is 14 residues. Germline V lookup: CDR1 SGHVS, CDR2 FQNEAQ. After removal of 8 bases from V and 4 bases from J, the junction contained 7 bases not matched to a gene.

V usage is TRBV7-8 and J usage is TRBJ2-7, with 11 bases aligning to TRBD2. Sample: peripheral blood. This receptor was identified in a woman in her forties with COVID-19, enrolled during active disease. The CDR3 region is CASGSGLAVYEQYF. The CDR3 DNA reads TGTGCCAGCGGGTCGGGACTAGCGGTTTACGAGCAGTACTTC.